A single sample is the source of the 21 T cell receptor beta chains below, sequenced in a study of patients and donors after allogeneic stem cell transplantation. TCRdb analysed the RT-PCR reads with MiXCR anew, one entry per CDR3 protein. The sample lists about a million distinct CDR3 sequences, about 20% occurring once. Sequenced: blood, either unsorted or a sorted T cell fraction (not recorded which). The origin of the receptors is a human donor who was either an allogeneic HSCT recipient or a stem cell or donor lymphocyte infusion donor (not recorded which). It is not recorded whose cells these are; they may come from a transplant donor.

This clonotype has only a few counts. This chain links TRBV9 with TRBJ2-1; D not certain. The CDR3 extends over 11 amino acids. Trimming took 4 bases from V and 9 from J, leaving 8 bases between them. The germline CDR1 and CDR2 sequences are SGDLS and YYNGEE. The CDR3 loop reads CASSSNGEQFF. CDR3 in DNA: TGTGCCAGCAGCTCTAACGGTGAGCAGTTCTTC.

This chain uses TRBV4-3 with TRBJ2-1; 10 bases align to TRBD2. Germline CDR1 and CDR2: LGHNA and YSLEER. CDR3 length: 16 residues. The V gene end was trimmed by 0 bases and the J gene end by 8 bases; junction bases not matched to a gene: 7. CDR3 nucleotides: TGCGCCAGCAGCCAAGATACAGCGGGGGGGGGCTATGAGCAGTTCTTC. Translating it yields CASSQDTAGGGYEQFF.

V is TRBV29-1 and J is TRBJ2-7, with D unresolved. This CDR3 is 13 amino acids long. Germline CDR1 and CDR2: SQVTM and ANQGSEA. V gave up 5 bases and J gave up 0 bases, with 11 bases separating them. The CDR3 nucleotides are TGCAGCGTTCTAACGGGCCTCTCCTACGAGCAGTACTTC. Residues: CSVLTGLSYEQYF.

This clonotype has just a few counts. The CDR3 is CASSLGPGQSTEAFF. In DNA form, the CDR3 reads TGCGCCAGCAGCTTGGGGCCGGGACAATCCACTGAAGCTTTCTTT. The rearrangement uses TRBV5-1 and TRBJ1-1, with D possibly being TRBD1 (6 bases). There are 15 residues in the CDR3. Trimming removed 0 bases from V and 4 bases from J, with 13 bases in between. Germline V gene sequence: CDR1 SGHRS, CDR2 YFSETQ.

The chain uses TRBV14 and TRBJ2-1; 8 bases are shared with TRBD2. The CDR3 extends over 15 amino acids. V shed 7 bases, J shed 4 bases, and the junction held 9 bases outside the gene matches. Per germline, CDR1 SGHDN and CDR2 FVKESK. The CDR3 sequence: CASKQSLAVYNEQFF. CDR3 DNA sequence: TGTGCCAGCAAACAATCACTAGCGGTGTACAATGAGCAGTTCTTC.

This clonotype occurred a few times. The chain recombines TRBV6-5 with TRBJ1-5; D is uncertain. CDR1 MNHEY and CDR2 SVGAGI come from the germline V gene. The CDR3 sequence is 16 residues long. V dropped 2 bases and J dropped 0 bases, with 11 bases sitting between them. CDR3 loop: CASSYPTWDSNQPQHF. The CDR3 DNA sequence: TGTGCCAGCAGTTACCCCACGTGGGATAGCAATCAGCCCCAGCATTTT.

This chain uses TRBV20-1 with TRBJ2-1; no clear D gene. Trimming shortened V by 3 bases and J by 6 bases, and 12 bases separated the two germline ends. In germline, CDR1 is DFQATT, CDR2 SNEGSKA (reference sequence). The CDR3 loop spans 13 amino acids. The CDR3 spells CSASSSSGNEQFF. The CDR3 region has the DNA TGCAGTGCTAGTTCGTCCTCGGGCAATGAGCAGTTCTTC.

The gene calls are TRBV4-1 and TRBJ1-2; possible D gene TRBD1, 6 bases. Deletions cut 5 bases from V and 3 bases from J, with 16 bases between. This CDR3 comprises 15 residues. Germline CDR1 MGHRA, CDR2 YSYEKL. The CDR3 DNA is TGCGCCAGCAGCGCGACAGGAGTCGATGACTATGGCTACACCTTC. It specifies CASSATGVDDYGYTF.

There are many counts of this clonotype. CDR3 nucleotides: TGTGCCAGCAGTTACTCTGGGAATGAGCAGTTCTTC. This encodes CASSYSGNEQFF. The chain is built from TRBV6-2 or TRBV6-3 and TRBJ2-1, with D hard to call. CDR3 length equals 12 residues. The V gene lost 0 bases and the J gene lost 7 bases, with 4 bases spanning the gap. Germline-derived CDR1 and CDR2 are MNHEY and SVGEGT.

The sample holds many counts of this clonotype. The chain joins TRBV10-3 to TRBJ1-2; 7 bases align to TRBD1. The V and J ends lost 2 bases and 2 bases, in that order; junction bases with no gene match: 5. This CDR3 is 15 amino acids long. From germline, CDR1 is ENHRY and CDR2 SYGVKD. The CDR3 DNA is TGTGCCATCAGTGAGGCAGGGGGTAAAAACTATGGCTACACCTTC. Its protein is CAISEAGGKNYGYTF.

This clonotype was recorded a few times. This chain links TRBV5-1 with TRBJ2-7; TRBD1 matches 9 bases. V shed 4 bases and J 6 bases; nucleotides not matched to a gene: 5. The CDR3 is 13 residues long. CDR1 and CDR2 (germline): SGHRS, YFSETQ. The CDR3 loop is CASSVTGGIEQYF. The CDR3 DNA is TGCGCCAGCAGCGTTACAGGGGGCATCGAGCAGTACTTC.

This clonotype came up a few times. The chain combines TRBV20-1 with TRBJ2-7; possible D gene TRBD2, 5 bases. V lost 0 bases, J lost 2 bases, and 14 bases lay in between. CDR3 size: 15 residues. Germline CDR1 and CDR2: DFQATT and SNEGSKA (reference sequence). CDR3 in amino acids: CSARDAAEATYEQYF. The CDR3 region has the DNA TGCAGTGCTAGAGATGCAGCGGAGGCTACCTACGAGCAGTACTTC.

The sample holds a few counts of this clonotype. V and J are TRBV6-1 and TRBJ2-7; 10 bases are a match to TRBD1. V dropped 6 bases and J dropped 1; count of bases not matched to a gene: 6. This CDR3 is 15 amino acids long. Per the germline V gene, CDR1 is MNHNS and CDR2 is SASEGT. Here the CDR3 DNA reads TGTGCCAGCAGGAGGAGGGACAGGGGTTCCTACGAGCAGTACTTC. Residues: CASRRRDRGSYEQYF.

The chain uses TRBV4-2 and TRBJ1-1; D is ambiguous. Trimming left V 0 bases short and J 10 bases short, with 21 bases between. The CDR3 has 16 residues. CDR1 is LGHNA and CDR2 is YNFKEQ in the germline V gene. CDR3 bases: TGTGCCAGCAGCCAAGAGGCGGCCGGCCGCCCCCCTGCAGCTTTCTTT. Translation: CASSQEAAGRPPAAFF.

This clonotype was counted only a few times. V is TRBV4-2 and J is TRBJ2-1; 7 bases agree with TRBD2. V trimming: 1 base; J trimming: 8 bases; junction bases outside the gene matches: 14. CDR1 and CDR2 (germline): LGHNA, YNFKEQ. CDR3 length: 17 amino acids. As DNA, the CDR3 is TGTGCCAGCAGCCAAGTTCCGCGCGGCCCTGGGGGGGATGAGCAGTTCTTC. This translates into CASSQVPRGPGGDEQFF.

J is TRBJ2-7 and V is TRBV20-1, with D possibly matching TRBD2 (5 bases). The CDR3 has 12 amino acids. Germline V gene data show CDR1 as DFQATT and CDR2 as SNEGSKA (reference sequence). V was trimmed by 1 base and J by 3 bases, leaving 7 bases between them. CDR3 sequence: CSARVEDYEQYF. Here the CDR3 DNA reads TGCAGTGCTAGAGTGGAGGACTACGAGCAGTACTTC.

This clonotype was detected a few times. The V gene is TRBV12-3 or TRBV12-4, the J gene TRBJ1-1; D perhaps matches TRBD1 (5 bases). Trimming pared 6 bases from V and 11 bases from J, leaving 19 bases between. The CDR3 spans 13 residues. The CDR3: CASSPQSTGVAFF. CDR3 DNA sequence: TGTGCCAGCAGCCCTCAGAGCACGGGGGTCGCTTTCTTT.

This clonotype turned up a few times. The V call is TRBV5-6, the J call TRBJ2-7, with 8 bases that match TRBD1. Germline loops: CDR1 SGHDT, CDR2 YYEEEE. Trimming took 1 base from V and 6 from J; bases not matched to a gene: 6. CDR3 length: 14 residues. Written as DNA, the CDR3 is TGTGCCAGCAGCTTGCAACAGGGGGTAGGCGAGCAGTACTTC. This sequence encodes CASSLQQGVGEQYF.

This clonotype occurred a few times. The J gene is TRBJ2-2, the V gene TRBV12-3 or TRBV12-4; 8 bases align to TRBD1. CDR3 size: 16 residues. V was pared by 0 bases and J by 4 bases, with 4 bases of the junction left unmatched. The CDR3 is CASSLAQGAGTGELFF. The CDR3 DNA sequence: TGTGCCAGCAGTTTAGCGCAGGGGGCGGGCACCGGGGAGCTGTTTTTT.

In its sample, this clonotype was seen a few times. The chain links TRBV4-2 to TRBJ2-1; 14 bases map to TRBD2. The CDR3 totals 14 residues. V dropped 6 bases and J dropped 9; count of bases not matched to a gene: 4. Germline lookup yields CDR1 LGHNA and CDR2 YNFKEQ. The CDR3: CASRRLAGGREQFF. Here the CDR3 DNA reads TGTGCCAGCAGACGACTAGCGGGGGGGCGTGAGCAGTTCTTC.

The chain combines TRBV9 with TRBJ1-1; TRBD1 matches 12 bases. The CDR3 is made up of 19 amino acids. Trimming at V came to 0 bases and at J to 7 bases, leaving 16 bases not matched to a gene. In germline, CDR1 is SGDLS, CDR2 YYNGEE. CDR3 nucleotide sequence: TGTGCCAGCAGCGTAGGGGAAGTTGGGACAGGGGGCGCTTGGATTGAAGCTTTCTTT. Its translation: CASSVGEVGTGGAWIEAFF.